A single sample gave rise to the 8 T cell receptor beta chains below, sequenced in a study of blood T cell repertoires in COVID-19. Profiling relied on immunoSEQ multiplex PCR, and the TCRdb table lists in-frame clones only, not all of them. Seen here are 300,000 to 350,000 clones, roughly 88% observed once, and the top ten hold 5%. Specimen: PBMCs or T cells enriched from blood (not recorded which). These receptors were obtained from a man aged 25-45 years who had recovered from COVID-19.

This rearrangement joins TRBV7-4 to TRBJ2-3; 8 bases are a match to TRBD1. Trimming took 0 bases from V and 4 from J; bases not matched to a gene: 9. The CDR3 loop spans 17 amino acids. Germline lookup yields CDR1 SGHVT and CDR2 SQSDAQ. DNA of the CDR3: TGTGCCAGCAGCTTAGCAAACCGACAGGGGTCGGCAGATACGCAGTATTTT. This translates into CASSLANRQGSADTQYF. Full variable domain (rest looked up from reference TRBV7-4 and TRBJ2-3): GAGVSQSPRYKVAKRGRDVALRCDSISGHVTLYWYRQTLGQGSEVLTYSQSDAQRDKSGRPSGRFSAERPERSVSTLKIQRTEQGDSAVYLCASSLANRQGSADTQYFGPGTRLTVL.

This clone was observed once. This rearrangement joins TRBV11-1 to TRBJ1-4; 7 bases fit TRBD1. Per the germline V gene, CDR1 is SGHAT and CDR2 is FQDESV (reference sequence). V gave up 5 bases and J gave up 7 bases; unmatched junction bases: 7. The CDR3 has 14 residues. CDR3 residues: CASSLYSGGEKLFF. The CDR3 nucleotides are TGTGCCAGCAGCCTTTACTCAGGGGGTGAAAAACTGTTTTTT.

This clone was observed once. The J gene is TRBJ2-6, the V gene TRBV6-5; 9 nucleotides align to TRBD1. The CDR3 is 16 amino acids. CDR1 and CDR2 from the germline V gene are MNHEY and SVGAGI. The ends lost 4 bases at V and 0 bases at J; junction bases unmatched: 1. The CDR3 loop is CASSLQGASGANVLTF. Here the CDR3 DNA reads TGTGCCAGCAGTTTACAGGGGGCCTCTGGGGCCAACGTCCTGACTTTC.

This clone is a singleton in its sample. Other nucleotide sequences in the sample specify the same CDR3. The gene calls are TRBV6-5 and TRBJ1-1; 8 nucleotides line up with TRBD1. The CDR3 runs 14 residues. V shed 6 bases, J shed 1 base, and the junction held 4 bases outside the gene matches. The germline CDR1 and CDR2 sequences are MNHEY and SVGAGI. The CDR3 DNA reads TGTGCCAGCAGCCCCGGACAGGGGAACACTGAAGCTTTCTTT. Its translation is CASSPGQGNTEAFF.

Comments on this clone: This specimen includes other DNA sequences encoding the same CDR3. The chain carries TRBV19 and TRBJ1-1; unclear D gene. The V and J ends lost 0 bases and 5 bases respectively, with 7 bases between them. From germline, CDR1 is LNHDA and CDR2 SQIVND (reference sequence). The CDR3 runs 13 residues. The chain's CDR3 is CASSIDAETEAFF. CDR3 coding DNA: TGTGCCAGTAGTATAGATGCGGAGACTGAAGCTTTCTTT.

This clone showed up just a few times. The chain employs TRBV5-1 and TRBJ2-5, with 13 bases fitting TRBD2. Germline V gene data show CDR1 as SGHRS and CDR2 as YFSETQ. The CDR3 extends over 17 amino acids. V lost 4 bases to trimming and J lost 5 bases; unmatched junction nucleotides: 11. CDR3 sequence reads: CASSRGQGLAGLETQYF. The CDR3 coding sequence is TGCGCCAGCAGCAGAGGGCAGGGACTAGCGGGGCTGGAGACCCAGTACTTC.

The chain joins TRBV5-1 to TRBJ2-5, with TRBD1 matching 8 bases. The length of the CDR3 is 15 residues. Germline-derived CDR1 and CDR2 are SGHRS and YFSETQ. V shed 4 bases, J shed 4 bases, and the junction held 9 bases outside the gene matches. CDR3 residues: CASSLPQGAGETQYF. The CDR3 DNA reads TGCGCCAGCAGCCTACCCCAGGGGGCGGGAGAGACCCAGTACTTC.

This chain joins TRBV27 and TRBJ1-4, with D maybe TRBD1 (5 bases). The V gene lost 5 bases and the J gene lost 1 base, with 14 bases spanning the gap. The germline gives CDR1 MNHEY, CDR2 SMNVEV (reference sequence). The CDR3 is 16 amino acids. In nucleotides, the CDR3 is TGTGCCAGCAGTCCATCGTACAGGTTAACTAATGAAAAACTGTTTTTT. This codes for CASSPSYRLTNEKLFF. Together with reference TRBV27 and TRBJ1-4, the CDR3 gives the full variable domain: EAQVTQNPRYLITVTGKKLTVTCSQNMNHEYMSWYRQDPGLGLRQIYYSMNVEVTDKGDVPEGYKVSRKEKRNFPLILESPSPNQTSLYFCASSPSYRLTNEKLFFGSGTQLSVL.